This note documents a single T cell receptor (beta chain) sequence. Its antigen is unidentified. A junction end diverges from the germline sequence, so it may reflect a read error. CDR1 and CDR2 from the germline V gene are LGHDT and YNNKEL (reference sequence). The CDR3 consists of 16 residues. Stability of Graves' hyperthyroidism was defined as absent ophthalmopathy progression within 18 months. The PBMCs were sourced from fresh peripheral blood (about 10 ml). These data come from a study of T cells in Graves' hyperthyroidism and ophthalmopathy. The overall study: Peripheral blood was taken when the disease was first diagnosed, before any treatment began.

The CDR3 regions of TCR beta were amplified from RNA transcripts. HTBI primers were employed in a first-round RT-PCR of the TCR CDR3. TCRdb reanalysed the multiplex PCR reads using MiXCR and keeps one entry per CDR3 protein. The data hold about 690,000 distinct CDR3 sequences, with 15% to 20% observed a single time. General observations from the study: Ophthalmopathy onset followed model prediction by a median roughly six months.

Sequencing was done on a sample of blood. This chain links TRBV3-1 with TRBJ1-4; 10 positions match TRBD1. The TCR comes from a man aged 45 to 65 with Graves' hyperthyroidism. The CDR3 DNA is TGTGCCAGCAGCCAACGCGGGACAGGGGCTAAGGAAAAACTGTTTTTT. Translating it yields CASSQRGTGAKEKLFF.